This TCR beta chain was found in a study of blood T cell repertoires in COVID-19. Background on the study: Material from acute and convalescent COVID-19 was sourced from the United States, Italy and Spain. The analysed material was cDNA or gDNA that came from T cells, B-cell-depleted T cells, or PBMCs.

V shed 3 bases and J 0 bases; nucleotides not matched to a gene: 8. Germline V gene sequence: CDR1 SGHTA, CDR2 FQGTGA. The CDR3 has 17 amino acids. Per the original methods: From reference gene primer amplification, estimates of nucleated cell counts were derived. Clones were read by immunoSEQ multiplex PCR, and TCRdb kept only the in-frame ones, dropping some. V and J calls and clone size are those listed in that table; D and trimming were worked out from the DNA. The sample consists of under 200,000 clones, around 83% of them appearing once. The clonotype originates from a man aged 18-30 years with acute or convalescent COVID-19. The V call is TRBV7-3, the J call TRBJ2-3, with 8 bases fitting TRBD2. Material for sequencing was peripheral blood. The CDR3 protein is CASSLRSGGYSTDTQYF. In DNA, the CDR3 is TGTGCCAGCAGCTTGAGGAGCGGGGGCTATAGCACAGATACGCAGTATTTT. Based on the CDR3 plus reference TRBV7-3 and TRBJ2-3, the full variable domain is GAGVSQTPSNKVTEKGKYVELRCDPISGHTALYWYRQSLGQGPEFLIYFQGTGAADDSGLPNDRFFAVRPEGSVSTLKIQRTERGDSAVYLCASSLRSGGYSTDTQYFGPGTRLTVL.